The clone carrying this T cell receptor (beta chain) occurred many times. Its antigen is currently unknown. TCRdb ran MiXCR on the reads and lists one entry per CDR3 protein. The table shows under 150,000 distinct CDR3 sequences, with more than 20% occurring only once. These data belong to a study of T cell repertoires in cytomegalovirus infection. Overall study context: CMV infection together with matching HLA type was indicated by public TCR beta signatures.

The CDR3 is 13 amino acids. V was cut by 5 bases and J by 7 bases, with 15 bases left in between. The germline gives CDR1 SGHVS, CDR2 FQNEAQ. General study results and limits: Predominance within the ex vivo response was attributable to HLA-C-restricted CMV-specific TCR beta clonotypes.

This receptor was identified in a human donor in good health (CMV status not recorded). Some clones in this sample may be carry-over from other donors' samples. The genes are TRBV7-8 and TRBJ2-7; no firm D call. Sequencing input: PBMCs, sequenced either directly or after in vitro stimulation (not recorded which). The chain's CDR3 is CASSRGEAREQYV. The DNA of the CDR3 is TGTGCCAGCAGCCGTGGCGAAGCGCGGGAGCAGTACGTC.